The rows below give T cell receptor beta chains drawn from one sample of a study of OX40 agonist ivuxolimab in advanced cancers. Assay: immunoSEQ multiplex PCR; the TCRdb copy retains only in-frame clones and omits some. The table records some 77,000 clones, around 93% of them present only once. Sample: CD4+ or CD8+ T cells sorted from blood, taken in a trial of the OX40 agonist ivuxolimab. The source of these receptors is an adult with an advanced solid tumor such as melanoma, head and neck, liver or kidney cancer. Each CDR3 is given with its conserved first and last residue. The D gene is left open where the match is weak. Clone size is given for some rows only: seen once, a few or many times, or a class if the clone is expanded.

CDR3 DNA	CDR3 protein	J gene	D gene	clone size	V gene
TGTGCCAGCAGTGTATTACAGAGGAACACTGAAGCTTTCTTT	CASSVLQRNTEAFF	TRBJ1-1	-	-	TRBV6-1
TGCAGCGTTCGGACAGATTCCTACGAGCAGTACTTC	CSVRTDSYEQYF	TRBJ2-7	-	-	TRBV29-1
TGTGCCAGCAGTCCCATACGGACAGGGAACTATGGCTACACCTTC	CASSPIRTGNYGYTF	TRBJ1-2	TRBD1	few	TRBV28
TGTGCCAGCTCAGTCGGACAGGGAAGGGGACTTAACTATGGCTACACCTTC	CASSVGQGRGLNYGYTF	TRBJ1-2	TRBD1	-	TRBV18
TGTGCCAGCAGTGGAAGCCGTCGGGTGACTCAAGAGACCCAGTACTTC	CASSGSRRVTQETQYF	TRBJ2-5	-	-	TRBV2
TGTGCCAGCAGCCCCTCGGGCACTGAAGCTTTCTTT	CASSPSGTEAFF	TRBJ1-1	-	-	TRBV6-6
TGTGCCAGTAGTATTGATGAAAGCTCCTATAATTCACCCCTCCACTTT	CASSIDESSYNSPLHF	TRBJ1-6	-	-	TRBV19
TGTGCCAGCAGACCCCCGGGACGGAACTATGGCTACACCTTC	CASRPPGRNYGYTF	TRBJ1-2	-	-	TRBV6-5
TGCGCCAGCAGCTTTGGGACTAGCGGGGGAGTTGGTGAGCAGTTCTTC	CASSFGTSGGVGEQFF	TRBJ2-1	TRBD2	-	TRBV5-1
TGTGCCAGCAGCAAAGTGTTGTTAGGGGCCACTGAAGCTTTCTTT	CASSKVLLGATEAFF	TRBJ1-1	-	once	TRBV21-1
TGCAGCGTAGGGACTAGCGCCCTCGCGAACACCGGGGAGCTGTTTTTT	CSVGTSALANTGELFF	TRBJ2-2	TRBD2	-	TRBV29-1
TGCAGCGTTCGACAGGGGGCGAGGCAAGAGACCCAGTACTTC	CSVRQGARQETQYF	TRBJ2-5	TRBD1	-	TRBV29-1
TGTGCCAGCAGTTACTCGACAGGGGACTACTACGAGCAGTACTTC	CASSYSTGDYYEQYF	TRBJ2-7	-	-	TRBV6-5
TGTGCCAGCAGCTTAGTTGATATTGTTGGCGGCACTGAAGCTTTCTTT	CASSLVDIVGGTEAFF	TRBJ1-1	-	-	TRBV7-2
TGTGCCAGCAGCCGGGGCCGGCTCGCGCAAGAGACCCAGTACTTC	CASSRGRLAQETQYF	TRBJ2-5	-	once	TRBV7-2
TGTGCCAGCAGGGCCGGGACCGGAGAGACCCAGTACTTC	CASRAGTGETQYF	TRBJ2-5	-	-	TRBV2
TGTGCCAGTAGTAAAGACAGGGATCAGCCCCAGCATTTT	CASSKDRDQPQHF	TRBJ1-5	TRBD1	-	TRBV19
TGCAGCGCTGTAGGAGCGGGCGACCAAGAGACCCAGTACTTC	CSAVGAGDQETQYF	TRBJ2-5	-	-	TRBV29-1
TGTGCCTGGGTCCTTAGCGGGGGCCATTCAGGGGAGCTGTTTTTT	CAWVLSGGHSGELFF	TRBJ2-2	TRBD2	-	TRBV30
TGTGCCAGCAGTTATACTGGCCGCTACGAGCAGTACTTC	CASSYTGRYEQYF	TRBJ2-7	-	once	TRBV6-6
TGTGCCAGCCTACGGGATGATTTGGACGAGCAGTACTTC	CASLRDDLDEQYF	TRBJ2-7	-	-	TRBV2
TGTGCCAGCTCACCACCCTCCAAGGGTAATGAAAAACTGTTTTTT	CASSPPSKGNEKLFF	TRBJ1-4	-	-	TRBV18
TGTGCCAGTAGTATAGATTTCAGTTCCGGGACCACGATCTTGAACACTGAAGCTTTCTTT	CASSIDFSSGTTILNTEAFF	TRBJ1-1	-	-	TRBV19
TGTGCCAGCTCACCGCCGACTAGAGATGAGCAGTTCTTC	CASSPPTRDEQFF	TRBJ2-1	-	-	TRBV18
TGTGCCAGCAGCCAAGTTCCAGCGGGGGATTACAATGAGCAGTTCTTC	CASSQVPAGDYNEQFF	TRBJ2-1	TRBD2	once	TRBV14
TGTGCCAGCCGTATGTCCTCCTACGAGCAGTACTTC	CASRMSSYEQYF	TRBJ2-7	-	-	TRBV18
TGTGCCAGTAGGCCGGACAAGGCCTATGGCTACACCTTC	CASRPDKAYGYTF	TRBJ1-2	-	-	TRBV19
TGTGCCAGCATTTGGTCGGGGAGCACAGATACGCAGTATTTT	CASIWSGSTDTQYF	TRBJ2-3	-	-	TRBV2
TGTGCCAGCAGCCGAGACAGGGGAGGAGAGACCCAGTACTTC	CASSRDRGGETQYF	TRBJ2-5	TRBD1	-	TRBV7-7
TGTGCCAGCAGCCCCCAAATGGTGTCCGGAGATACGCAGTATTTT	CASSPQMVSGDTQYF	TRBJ2-3	-	-	TRBV7-3
TGTGCCAGCAGTTTACCCCGGCTTGGGGGTCCCGGGGAGCTGTTTTTT	CASSLPRLGGPGELFF	TRBJ2-2	-	-	TRBV27
TGCGCCAGCAGCTTGGGTTTAGGGACCTATGGCTACACCTTC	CASSLGLGTYGYTF	TRBJ1-2	-	-	TRBV5-1
TGTGCCAGCAGCTTAGCGGGGGGGCAGACCGGGGAGCTGTTTTTT	CASSLAGGQTGELFF	TRBJ2-2	-	-	TRBV7-2
TGTGCCAGCAGCCCAGGGGGACTAGCGTTCAATGAGCAGTTCTTC	CASSPGGLAFNEQFF	TRBJ2-1	TRBD2	-	TRBV5-4
TGTGCCAGCAGTGTATTGCTGAACACCGGGGAGCTGTTTTTT	CASSVLLNTGELFF	TRBJ2-2	-	-	TRBV6-4
TGCGCCAGCAGCCCTCGTGGGCAGAGCCACAATGAGCAGTTCTTC	CASSPRGQSHNEQFF	TRBJ2-1	-	-	TRBV5-1
TGTGCCAGCAGCTTGTACGCTTCGGCGGGGCAGCCGAATGAGCAGTTCTTC	CASSLYASAGQPNEQFF	TRBJ2-1	-	-	TRBV5-8
TGTGCCAGCAGTGAGGGCCGGACAGGGCTAATTGGTAATGAAAAACTGTTTTTT	CASSEGRTGLIGNEKLFF	TRBJ1-4	TRBD1	-	TRBV6-1
TGTGCCAGCAGCTTTGCCATGAACACTGAAGCTTTCTTT	CASSFAMNTEAFF	TRBJ1-1	-	-	TRBV7-9
TGTGCCAGCTCACGTCAGACTAATGAAAAACTGTTTTTT	CASSRQTNEKLFF	TRBJ1-4	-	-	TRBV18
TGTGCCAGCGGAGGGACAGCCAATCAGCCCCAGCATTTT	CASGGTANQPQHF	TRBJ1-5	TRBD1	-	TRBV6-5
TGTGCCAGCAGGGGCAGTGACGGCTATGGCTACACCTTC	CASRGSDGYGYTF	TRBJ1-2	-	-	TRBV6-1
TGCGCCAGCAGCTTGGAGACGCAGGGGGGTGAAAAACTGTTTTTT	CASSLETQGGEKLFF	TRBJ1-4	TRBD1	-	TRBV5-1
TGTGCCAGCAGTTGGACAGCAAACAATGAGCAGTTCTTC	CASSWTANNEQFF	TRBJ2-1	-	once	TRBV5-6
TGCAGTGCTAGCGAGCATCCTGAGCAGTTCTTC	CSASEHPEQFF	TRBJ2-1	-	-	TRBV20-1
TGTGCCAGCAGTACCCAGGGCTACGAGCAGTACTTC	CASSTQGYEQYF	TRBJ2-7	-	-	TRBV27
TGTGCCAGCAGTTCCGTAGGTGAGCAGTTCTTC	CASSSVGEQFF	TRBJ2-1	-	-	TRBV27
TGTGCCAGCAGTTCCCCCACCACGGCCCAAGAGACCCAGTACTTC	CASSSPTTAQETQYF	TRBJ2-5	-	-	TRBV28
TGTGCCAGCAGAACGACGGAGGCGAAGTGGGCTGAAGCTTTCTTT	CASRTTEAKWAEAFF	TRBJ1-1	-	-	TRBV7-2
TGCGCCAGCAGACAAGCGACAGGACTTAATGAAAAACTGTTTTTT	CASRQATGLNEKLFF	TRBJ1-4	-	-	TRBV5-1
TGTGCCAGCAGCGCCAACCAACTGGGGGCAGCCACAGATACGCAGTATTTT	CASSANQLGAATDTQYF	TRBJ2-3	-	-	TRBV7-9
TGTGCCAGTAGTACCACAGGGGGCAATCAGCCCCAGCATTTT	CASSTTGGNQPQHF	TRBJ1-5	TRBD1	-	TRBV19
TGTGCCAGCTCAGGACAGGGTCCGCCAACCTACGAGCAGTACTTC	CASSGQGPPTYEQYF	TRBJ2-7	TRBD1	once	TRBV18
TGTGCCAGCAGCACAGGGGGATTCGGCGTTGCTAGCTCCTACGAGCAGTACTTC	CASSTGGFGVASSYEQYF	TRBJ2-7	TRBD1	-	TRBV7-2
TGTGCCAGCAGCTTAGGTGCTAGCACAGATACGCAGTATTTT	CASSLGASTDTQYF	TRBJ2-3	-	-	TRBV11-3
TGTGCCAGCAGCCTAACGGGAACAGGGCCCAAGGAGACCCAGTACTTC	CASSLTGTGPKETQYF	TRBJ2-5	-	-	TRBV4-2
TGTGCCAGCAGTCGGAGGGGGCGCGAAGAAAAACTGTTTTTT	CASSRRGREEKLFF	TRBJ1-4	TRBD1	-	TRBV6-5
TGTGCCAGCAGCACCGGGACTAGCGGGGACACAGATACGCAGTATTTT	CASSTGTSGDTDTQYF	TRBJ2-3	TRBD2	-	TRBV7-2
TGTGCCAGCAGTGAAGCGGACTTGAACTATGGCTACACCTTC	CASSEADLNYGYTF	TRBJ1-2	-	-	TRBV6-1